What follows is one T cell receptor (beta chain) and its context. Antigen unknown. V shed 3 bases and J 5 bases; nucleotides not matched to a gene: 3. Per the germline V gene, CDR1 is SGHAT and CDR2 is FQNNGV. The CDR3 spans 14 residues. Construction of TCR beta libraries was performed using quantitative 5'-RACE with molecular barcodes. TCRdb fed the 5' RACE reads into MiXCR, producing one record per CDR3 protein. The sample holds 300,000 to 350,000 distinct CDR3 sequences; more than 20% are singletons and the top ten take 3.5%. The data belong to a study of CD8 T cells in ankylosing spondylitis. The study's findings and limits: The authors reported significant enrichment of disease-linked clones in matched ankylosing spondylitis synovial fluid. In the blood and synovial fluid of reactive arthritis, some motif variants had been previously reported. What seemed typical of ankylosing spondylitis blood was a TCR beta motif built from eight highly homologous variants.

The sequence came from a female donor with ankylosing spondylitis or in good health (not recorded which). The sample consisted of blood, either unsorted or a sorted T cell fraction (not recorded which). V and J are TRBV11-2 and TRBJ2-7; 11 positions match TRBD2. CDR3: CASSFSGRVNEQYF. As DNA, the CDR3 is TGTGCCAGCAGCTTTAGCGGGAGGGTAAACGAGCAGTACTTC.